This T cell receptor (beta chain) was retrieved from a study of Ad26.COV2.S vaccination and SARS-CoV-2 variants. At the level of the study: Among those in the COV1001 Ad26.COV2.S trial arm was the donor. Intramuscular Ad26.COV2.S at 5x10^10 or 1x10^11 viral particles.

This clone was seen a handful of times. Treatment defined: 19 received Ad26.COV2.S at low or high dose, single or two shots; several received placebo; per-sample allocation not given. The study sampled participants on day 63 after the first vaccine or placebo injection. At a Boston site, the person donating was an adult of 18-55 years. Generated by immunoSEQ multiplex PCR, the TCRdb table keeps only in-frame clones and is missing some. The sample includes more than 300,000 clones, about 82% of them seen just once. The CDR3 sequence is 15 residues long. Trimming stripped 4 bases from V and 8 bases from J, with 18 bases between. Germline-derived CDR1 and CDR2 are SGHNT and YYREEE (reference sequence).

The chain carries TRBV5-4 and TRBJ2-2, with TRBD1 as a possible D gene (6 bases). This material consisted of peripheral blood, taken in a trial of Ad26.COV2.S vaccine versus placebo. This clonotype was sampled from a person between 18 and 65 years old who received the Ad26.COV2.S COVID-19 vaccine or a placebo. Here the CDR3 reads CASSLTDRRSGELFF. The CDR3 DNA is TGTGCCAGCAGCCTAACCGACAGGCGGTCAGGGGAGCTGTTTTTT.